The sequence of this T cell receptor beta chain was determined in a study of cytomegalovirus exposure and HLA in healthy donors. Whole-study results and caveats: A list of around 160 TCR beta chains associated with cytomegalovirus was given. In the 120 or so validation repertoires, approximately 93% of cluster scores exceeded 0, per a later analysis. In vitro checks showed that a few CMV-associated chains really do target CMV antigens. For cytomegalovirus status, the classifier reportedly gave diagnoses with high specificity and sensitivity.

The CDR3 covers 15 residues. The V gene lost 3 bases and the J gene lost 2 bases, with 14 bases spanning the gap. Germline V gene lookup returns CDR1 MGHRA and CDR2 YSYEKL. Libraries were prepared by immunoSEQ multiplex PCR; TCRdb keeps only in-frame clonotypes and omits some of them. The sample yields about 150,000 clones, about 86% seen once. This clone appeared a few times. Antigen unknown. Source material: PBMCs. The clonotype originates from a human donor in good health. V is TRBV4-1 and J is TRBJ2-7; a possible D gene is TRBD1 (6 bases). The CDR3 DNA reads TGCGCCAGCAGCCACACATCGGACAGAGCCTACGAGCAGTACTTC. Protein product: CASSHTSDRAYEQYF.